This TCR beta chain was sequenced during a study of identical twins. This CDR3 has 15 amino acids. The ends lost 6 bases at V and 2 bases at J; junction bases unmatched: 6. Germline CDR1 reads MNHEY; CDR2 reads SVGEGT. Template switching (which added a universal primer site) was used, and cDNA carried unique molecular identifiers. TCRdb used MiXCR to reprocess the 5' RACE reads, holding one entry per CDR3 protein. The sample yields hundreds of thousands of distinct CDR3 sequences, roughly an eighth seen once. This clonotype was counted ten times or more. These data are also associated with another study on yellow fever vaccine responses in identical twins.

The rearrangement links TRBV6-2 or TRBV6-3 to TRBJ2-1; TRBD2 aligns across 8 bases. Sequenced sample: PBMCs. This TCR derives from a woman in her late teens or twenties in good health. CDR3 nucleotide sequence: TGTGCCAGCAGACCAAGCGGGGGCACCTACAATGAGCAGTTCTTC. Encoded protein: CASRPSGGTYNEQFF.